A single sample is the source of the 22 T cell receptor beta chains below, sequenced in a study of cytomegalovirus exposure and HLA in healthy donors. Vbeta (60) and Jbeta (13) primers were used in the PCR. The repertoire was sequenced with immunoSEQ multiplex PCR; TCRdb's copy has only in-frame clones and lacks some. The table records some 130,000 clones, around 80% of them present only once. The material sequenced was PBMCs. The receptors come from a human donor in good health.

The rearrangement joins TRBV9 to TRBJ2-5, with 7 bases aligning to TRBD1. Germline V gene data show CDR1 as SGDLS and CDR2 as YYNGEE. With V trimmed by 0 bases and J by 6 bases, 5 bases remained unmatched. The CDR3 loop spans 14 amino acids. CDR3 nucleotide sequence: TGTGCCAGCAGCGTAGGTTTACAGGGGCAGACCCAGTACTTC. This sequence encodes CASSVGLQGQTQYF.

The V gene is TRBV6-6, the J gene TRBJ2-3; 9 bases agree with TRBD2. The CDR3 runs to 16 residues. CDR1 is MNHNY and CDR2 is SVGAGI in the germline V gene (reference sequence). V lost 4 bases to trimming and J lost 2 bases; unmatched junction nucleotides: 7. The CDR3 nucleotides are TGTGCCAGCAGTTCTAAAGCGGGGGGATACACAGATACGCAGTATTTT. Residues: CASSSKAGGYTDTQYF.

This clone occurred once. For the CDR3, the DNA is TGTGCCAGCAGCTACCTGACAGGGGGTGCCTACACCTTC. Its protein is CASSYLTGGAYTF. The genes are TRBV5-5 and TRBJ1-2; 9 nucleotides match TRBD1. V lost 3 bases, J lost 10 bases, and 7 bases stayed unmatched. Germline V gene data show CDR1 as SGHKS and CDR2 as YYEKEE (reference sequence). This CDR3 is built from 13 residues.

The J gene is TRBJ1-1, the V gene TRBV11-2, with a possible D match to TRBD1 (5 bases). The CDR3 spans 19 residues. CDR1 is SGHAT and CDR2 is FQNNGV in the germline V gene. V dropped 1 base and J dropped 0 bases, with 21 bases sitting between them. The CDR3 coding sequence is TGTGCCAGCAGCTTAGGGTCCTGGGCCAGGGAGGGAATGAACACTGAAGCTTTCTTT. Translated: CASSLGSWAREGMNTEAFF.

The CDR3 region has the DNA TGTGCCAGCAGACCGGGGACTAGCAGCTACGAGCAGTACTTC. Protein product: CASRPGTSSYEQYF. The J gene is TRBJ2-7, the V gene TRBV27; TRBD2 agrees at 9 bases. Germline loops: CDR1 MNHEY, CDR2 SMNVEV (reference sequence). After removal of 6 bases from V and 3 bases from J, the junction contained 6 bases not matched to a gene. The CDR3 sequence is 14 residues long.

The V call is TRBV2, the J call TRBJ1-1; 9 bases align to TRBD1. The germline V gene encodes CDR1 SNHLY and CDR2 FYNNEI. Losses at the gene ends were 7 bases for V and 8 bases for J; bases not matched to a gene: 8. The CDR3 extends over 13 amino acids. The CDR3 region has the DNA TGTGCCAGCATCCTACAGGGGGCTGACGAAGCTTTCTTT. Amino acid sequence: CASILQGADEAFF.

The CDR3: CASRASTDTQYF. The CDR3 DNA reads as TGTGCCAGCAGGGCTAGCACAGATACGCAGTATTTT. The rearrangement links TRBV2 to TRBJ2-3; no firm D call. This CDR3 is built from 12 residues. Germline V CDR1 and CDR2: SNHLY, FYNNEI. V lost 6 bases and J lost 0, with 4 bases in between. Full variable domain (rest looked up from reference TRBV2 and TRBJ2-3): EPEVTQTPSHQVTQMGQEVILRCVPISNHLYFYWYRQILGQKVEFLVSFYNNEISEKSEIFDDQFSVERPDGSNFTLKIRSTKLEDSAMYFCASRASTDTQYFGPGTRLTVL.

The genes are TRBV4-1 and TRBJ1-4; 7 bases are shared with TRBD1. The V gene end was trimmed by 2 bases and the J gene end by 8 bases; junction bases not matched to a gene: 5. Germline CDR1 MGHRA, CDR2 YSYEKL. The CDR3 is made up of 14 amino acids. This chain's CDR3 is CASSQSGGWEKLFF. CDR3 nucleotide sequence: TGCGCCAGCAGCCAATCAGGGGGATGGGAAAAACTGTTTTTT.

The CDR3 here is CASSPGQGSSYEQYF. Written as DNA, the CDR3 is TGCGCCAGCAGCCCGGGACAGGGCAGCTCCTACGAGCAGTACTTC. J is TRBJ2-7 and V is TRBV4-1, with 9 bases identical to TRBD1. CDR1 is MGHRA, CDR2 YSYEKL, per germline. The CDR3 has 15 residues. With 4 bases clipped from V and 0 bases from J, the junction kept 4 bases outside the gene matches.

As regards this clone: The junction departs from germline at one end; a sequencing error may be responsible. As DNA, the CDR3 is TGTGCCAGCAGCACGTACAGGGGAGCGCTAGGGGCCTATGGCTACGCCTTC. Translation gives CASSTYRGALGAYGYAF. The V and J genes are TRBV5-8 and TRBJ1-2, with 7 positions matching TRBD1. The CDR3 runs to 17 residues. Per germline, CDR1 SGHTS and CDR2 YDEGEE.

This chain connects TRBV5-1 to TRBJ1-2; D not certain. The CDR3 runs 13 residues. The germline V gene has CDR1 SGHRS and CDR2 YFSETQ. V shed 5 bases and J shed 4 bases, with 12 bases lying between them. The CDR3 DNA is TGCGCCAGCAGAATGGCAGGACTCTATGGCTACACCTTC. Protein sequence: CASRMAGLYGYTF.

This clone was picked up one time. This chain joins TRBV18 and TRBJ2-5, with D uncertain. Trimming took off 3 bases at V and 4 bases at J, with 9 bases between the two ends. Germline CDR1 and CDR2: KGHSH and LQKENI. This CDR3 is built from 13 residues. The CDR3 loop is CASSPLVGETQYF. The CDR3 DNA sequence: TGTGCCAGCTCACCGCTGGTCGGAGAGACCCAGTACTTC.

The chain couples TRBV2 to TRBJ2-2; a possible D gene is TRBD1 (5 bases). Germline CDR1 is SNHLY and CDR2 is FYNNEI. V was pared by 7 bases and J by 6 bases, with 9 bases between. There are 12 residues in the CDR3. CDR3 in amino acids: CASIQGAGELFF. The CDR3 nucleotides are TGTGCCAGCATCCAGGGTGCCGGGGAGCTGTTTTTT.

The V call is TRBV7-9, the J call TRBJ2-7; D gene unclear. Trimming pared 2 bases from V and 7 bases from J, leaving 6 bases between. CDR3 length: 11 amino acids. Germline V gene sequence: CDR1 SEHNR, CDR2 FQNEAQ (reference sequence). The CDR3 bases are TGTGCCAGCAGCTTATCTAGAGAGCAGTACTTC. Translation: CASSLSREQYF.

V and J are TRBV28 and TRBJ1-2; D perhaps matches TRBD1 (5 bases). The CDR3 covers 15 residues. Germline V gene sequence: CDR1 MDHEN, CDR2 SYDVKM. Trimming took off 2 bases at V and 4 bases at J, with 14 bases between the two ends. The CDR3 nucleotides are TGTGCCAGCAGTTTACCGCGAGGACATAGCTATGGCTACACCTTC. Protein: CASSLPRGHSYGYTF.

This chain uses TRBV5-1 with TRBJ2-3, with 12 nucleotides matching TRBD2. Germline V gene data show CDR1 as SGHRS and CDR2 as YFSETQ. J lost 0 bases, V lost 3 bases, and 8 bases had no gene match. This CDR3 has 18 residues. The CDR3 region has the DNA TGCGCCAGCAGCTCCAACGCAGGGACTAGCGGGAGCACAGATACGCAGTATTTT. Its translation is CASSSNAGTSGSTDTQYF.

This chain connects TRBV5-1 to TRBJ1-1; a weak D match, TRBD1 (5 bases). Deletions cut 4 bases from V and 1 base from J, with 14 bases between. Germline V gives CDR1 SGHRS, CDR2 YFSETQ. CDR3 length: 15 residues. As DNA, the CDR3 is TGCGCCAGCAGCGGGGGAGGAGTAGCGAACACTGAAGCTTTCTTT. Its protein is CASSGGGVANTEAFF.

The chain has TRBV6-1 and TRBJ2-5; a possible D gene is TRBD1 (6 bases). The J call may be incorrect, as the DNA end agrees better with TRBJ2-7. The V gene's germline CDR1 is MNHNS and CDR2 SASEGT. This CDR3 spans 14 amino acids. CDR3 DNA: TGTGCCAGCAGTGAAGTGAAGGGGGACTACGAGCAGTACTTC. Encoded protein: CASSEVKGDYEQYF.

The chain carries TRBV7-8 and TRBJ1-2; weak D call: TRBD1 (6 bases). Per germline, CDR1 SGHVS and CDR2 FQNEAQ. V lost 5 bases to trimming and J lost 6 bases, with 10 bases between them. This CDR3 has 12 amino acids. CDR3 protein: CASSQNRDGYTF. DNA for the CDR3: TGTGCCAGCAGCCAGAACAGGGATGGCTACACCTTC. Looking up the rest from reference TRBV7-8 and TRBJ1-2 gives the full variable domain: GAGVSQSPRYKVAKRGQDVALRCDPISGHVSLFWYQQALGQGPEFLTYFQNEAQLDKSGLPSDRFFAERPEGSVSTLKIQRTQQEDSAVYLCASSQNRDGYTFGSGTRLTVV.

The V gene is TRBV27, the J gene TRBJ1-2; tentative D call: TRBD1 (5 bases). The length of the CDR3 is 16 residues. Germline V gene lookup returns CDR1 MNHEY and CDR2 SMNVEV (reference sequence). V dropped 3 bases and J dropped 1 base, with 15 bases sitting between them. CDR3 region: CASSFFPRQSNYGYTF. The CDR3 nucleotides read TGTGCCAGCAGTTTCTTCCCCCGACAGAGTAACTATGGCTACACCTTC.

The J gene is TRBJ1-6, the V gene TRBV6-6, with D possibly being TRBD1 (6 bases). The CDR3 loop spans 13 amino acids. Trimming removed 6 bases at V and 9 bases at J, with 12 bases between. Germline-derived CDR1 and CDR2 are MNHNY and SVGAGI (reference sequence). CDR3 amino acids: CASRGASGSPLHF. In DNA form, the CDR3 reads TGTGCCAGCAGGGGGGCCTCCGGTTCACCCCTCCACTTT.

The chain couples TRBV4-2 to TRBJ2-7; the match to TRBD2 covers 13 bases. This CDR3 contains 17 residues. The J segment lost 3 bases and the V segment lost 3 bases, leaving 8 bases of the junction unmatched. Germline CDR1 and CDR2: LGHNA and YNFKEQ. The DNA of the CDR3 is TGTGCCAGCAGCCATCCGACTAGCGGGGGGTTTTTCTACGAGCAGTACTTC. This translates into CASSHPTSGGFFYEQYF.